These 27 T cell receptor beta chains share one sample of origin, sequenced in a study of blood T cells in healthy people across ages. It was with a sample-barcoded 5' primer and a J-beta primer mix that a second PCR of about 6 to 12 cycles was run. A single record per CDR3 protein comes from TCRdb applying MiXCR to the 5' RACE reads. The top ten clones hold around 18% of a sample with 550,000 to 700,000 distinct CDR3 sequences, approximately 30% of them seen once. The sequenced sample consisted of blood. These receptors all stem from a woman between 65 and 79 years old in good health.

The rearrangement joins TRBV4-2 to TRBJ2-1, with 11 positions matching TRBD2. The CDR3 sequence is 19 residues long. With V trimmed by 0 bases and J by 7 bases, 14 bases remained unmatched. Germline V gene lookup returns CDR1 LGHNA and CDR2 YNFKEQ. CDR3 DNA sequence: TGTGCCAGCAGCCAAGAACCCTTCCAGGGTAGCGGGGGGGGGAATGAGCAGTTCTTC. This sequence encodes CASSQEPFQGSGGGNEQFF.

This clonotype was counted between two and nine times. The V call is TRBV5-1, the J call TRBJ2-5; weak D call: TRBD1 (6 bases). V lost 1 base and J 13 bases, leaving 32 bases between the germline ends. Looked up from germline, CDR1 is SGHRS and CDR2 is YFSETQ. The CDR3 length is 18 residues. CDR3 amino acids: CASSLITGNIPRVDERYF. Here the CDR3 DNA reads TGCGCCAGCAGCTTGATTACAGGGAATATCCCTAGGGTTGACGAGCGGTACTTC.

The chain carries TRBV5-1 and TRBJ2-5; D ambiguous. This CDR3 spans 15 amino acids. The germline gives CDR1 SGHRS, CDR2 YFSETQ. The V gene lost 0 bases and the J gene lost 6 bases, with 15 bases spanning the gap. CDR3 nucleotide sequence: TGCGCCAGCAGCTTGGGTACCTGGAGACCGAAGACCCAGTACTTC. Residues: CASSLGTWRPKTQYF.

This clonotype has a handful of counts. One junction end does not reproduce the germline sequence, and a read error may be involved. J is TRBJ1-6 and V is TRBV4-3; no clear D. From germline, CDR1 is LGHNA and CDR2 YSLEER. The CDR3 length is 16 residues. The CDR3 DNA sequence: TGCGCCAGCAGCCAAGAACATGGGTTGGCTAATTCACCCCACCACTTT. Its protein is CASSQEHGLANSPHHF.

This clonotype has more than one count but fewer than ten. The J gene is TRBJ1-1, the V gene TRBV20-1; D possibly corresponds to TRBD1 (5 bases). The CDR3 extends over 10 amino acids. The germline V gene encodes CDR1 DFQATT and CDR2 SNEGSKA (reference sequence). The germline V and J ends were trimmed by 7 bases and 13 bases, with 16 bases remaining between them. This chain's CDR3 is CSVPGGVVFF. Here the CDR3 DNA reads TGCAGTGTACCCGGGGGGGTGGTTTTCTTT.

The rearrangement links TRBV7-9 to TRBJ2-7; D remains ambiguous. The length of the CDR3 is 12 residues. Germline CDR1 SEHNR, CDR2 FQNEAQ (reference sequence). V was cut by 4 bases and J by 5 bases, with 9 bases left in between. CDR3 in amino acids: CASSSLTDEQYF. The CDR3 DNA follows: TGTGCCAGCAGCTCGCTTACGGACGAGCAGTACTTC.

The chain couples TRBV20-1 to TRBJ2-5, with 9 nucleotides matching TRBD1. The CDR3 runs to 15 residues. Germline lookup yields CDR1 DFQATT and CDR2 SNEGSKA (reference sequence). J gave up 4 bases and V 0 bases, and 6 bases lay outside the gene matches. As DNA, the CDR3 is TGCAGTGCTAGAGATCCGGGACAGGGTGGAGAGACCCAGTACTTC. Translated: CSARDPGQGGETQYF.

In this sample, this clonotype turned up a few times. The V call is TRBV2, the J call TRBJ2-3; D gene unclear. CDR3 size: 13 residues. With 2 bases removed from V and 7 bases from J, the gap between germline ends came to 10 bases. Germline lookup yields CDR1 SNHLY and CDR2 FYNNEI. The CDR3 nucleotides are TGTGCCAGCAGTGAAAGTGCTCCGTATACGCAGTATTTT. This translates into CASSESAPYTQYF.

CDR3 nucleotide sequence: TGCAGTGCTAGTGTGAGACAGGGTTCGAACACCGGGGAGCTGTTTTTT. It specifies CSASVRQGSNTGELFF. This chain connects TRBV20-1 to TRBJ2-2; 7 bases align to TRBD1. Germline V CDR1 and CDR2: DFQATT, SNEGSKA (reference sequence). The V segment lost 3 bases and the J segment 0 bases; nucleotides outside the gene matches: 7. The CDR3 contains 16 residues.

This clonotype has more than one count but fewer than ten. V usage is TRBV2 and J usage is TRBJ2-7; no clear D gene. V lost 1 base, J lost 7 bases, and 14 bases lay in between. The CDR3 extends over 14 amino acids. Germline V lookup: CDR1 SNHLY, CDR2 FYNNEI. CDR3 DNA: TGTGCCAGCAGTGAAGAAAGACTGGCAGTTGAGCAGTACTTC. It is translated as CASSEERLAVEQYF.

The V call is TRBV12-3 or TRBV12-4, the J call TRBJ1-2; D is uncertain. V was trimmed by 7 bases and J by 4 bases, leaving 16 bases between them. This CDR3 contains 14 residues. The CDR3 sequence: CASTSSDLIYGYTF. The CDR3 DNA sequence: TGTGCCAGCACCTCCTCAGATCTTATCTATGGCTACACCTTC.

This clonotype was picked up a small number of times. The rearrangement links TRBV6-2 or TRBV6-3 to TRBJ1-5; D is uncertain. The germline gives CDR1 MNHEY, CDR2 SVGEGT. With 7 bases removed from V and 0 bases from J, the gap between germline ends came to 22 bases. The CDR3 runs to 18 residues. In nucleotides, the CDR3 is TGTGCCAGCACCTCGGATCCCTTCCTGAGGTATAGCAATCAGCCCCAGCATTTT. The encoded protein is CASTSDPFLRYSNQPQHF.

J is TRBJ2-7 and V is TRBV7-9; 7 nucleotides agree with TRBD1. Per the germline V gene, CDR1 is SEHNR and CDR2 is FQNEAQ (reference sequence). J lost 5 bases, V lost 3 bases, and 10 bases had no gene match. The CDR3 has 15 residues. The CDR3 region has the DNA TGTGCCAGCAGCTTCCAAGGGGGCGCGAACGACGAGCAGTACTTC. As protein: CASSFQGGANDEQYF.

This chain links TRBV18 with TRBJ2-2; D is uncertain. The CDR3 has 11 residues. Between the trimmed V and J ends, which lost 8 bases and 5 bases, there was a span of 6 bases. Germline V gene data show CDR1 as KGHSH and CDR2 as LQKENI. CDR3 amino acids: CASRPTGELFF. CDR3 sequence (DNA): TGTGCCAGCCGACCAACCGGGGAGCTGTTTTTT.

The CDR3: CASTIGTDSYEQYF. The CDR3 nucleotides are TGTGCCAGCACTATAGGGACAGACTCATACGAGCAGTACTTC. The gene calls are TRBV6-1 and TRBJ2-7, with 7 bases identical to TRBD1. This CDR3 spans 14 amino acids. The germline gives CDR1 MNHNS, CDR2 SASEGT. V was pared by 7 bases and J by 4 bases, with 10 bases of the junction left unmatched.

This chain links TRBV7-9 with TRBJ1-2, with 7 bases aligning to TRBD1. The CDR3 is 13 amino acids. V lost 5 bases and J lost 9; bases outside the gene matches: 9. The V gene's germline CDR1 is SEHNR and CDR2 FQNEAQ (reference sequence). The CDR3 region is CASSPTGVGSYTF. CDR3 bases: TGTGCCAGCAGCCCCACAGGGGTCGGAAGCTACACCTTC.

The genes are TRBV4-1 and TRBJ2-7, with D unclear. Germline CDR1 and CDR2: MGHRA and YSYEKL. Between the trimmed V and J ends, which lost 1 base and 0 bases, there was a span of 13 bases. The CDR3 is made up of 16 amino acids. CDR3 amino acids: CASSQGPFGYSYEQYF. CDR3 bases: TGCGCCAGCAGCCAAGGACCCTTCGGATACTCCTACGAGCAGTACTTC.

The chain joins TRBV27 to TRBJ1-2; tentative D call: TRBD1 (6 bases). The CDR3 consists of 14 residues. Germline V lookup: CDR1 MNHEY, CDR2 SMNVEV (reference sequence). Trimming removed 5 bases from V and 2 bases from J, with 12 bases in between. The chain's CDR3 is CASSVYRANYGYTF. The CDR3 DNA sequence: TGTGCCAGCAGTGTATACAGGGCCAACTATGGCTACACCTTC.

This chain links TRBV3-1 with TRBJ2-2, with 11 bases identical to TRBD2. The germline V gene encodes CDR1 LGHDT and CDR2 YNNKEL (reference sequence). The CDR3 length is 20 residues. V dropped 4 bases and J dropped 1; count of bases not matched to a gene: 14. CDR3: CASSRPRGTSGTLNTGELFF. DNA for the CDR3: TGTGCCAGCAGCCGGCCGAGGGGGACTAGCGGCACCTTGAACACCGGGGAGCTGTTTTTT.

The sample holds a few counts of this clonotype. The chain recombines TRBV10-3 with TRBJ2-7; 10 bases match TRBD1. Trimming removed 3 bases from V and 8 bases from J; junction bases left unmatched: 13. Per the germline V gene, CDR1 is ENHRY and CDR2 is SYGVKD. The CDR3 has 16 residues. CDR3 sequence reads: CAISDSLPGQGFKQYF. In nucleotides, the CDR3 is TGTGCCATCAGTGACTCCTTGCCGGGACAGGGGTTCAAGCAGTACTTC.

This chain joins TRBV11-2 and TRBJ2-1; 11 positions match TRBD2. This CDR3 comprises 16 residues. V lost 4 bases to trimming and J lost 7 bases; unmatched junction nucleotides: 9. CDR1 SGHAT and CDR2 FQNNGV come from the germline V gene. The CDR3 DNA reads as TGTGCCAGCAGCTCGGTCGGTAGCGGGGGGGAAAATGAGCAGTTCTTC. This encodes CASSSVGSGGENEQFF.

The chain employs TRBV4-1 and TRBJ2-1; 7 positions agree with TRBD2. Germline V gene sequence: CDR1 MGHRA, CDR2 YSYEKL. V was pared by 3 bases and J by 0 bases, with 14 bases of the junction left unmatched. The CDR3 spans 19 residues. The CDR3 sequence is CASSHPGRGTLSSYNEQFF. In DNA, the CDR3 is TGCGCCAGCAGCCATCCAGGGCGGGGGACCCTTAGCTCCTACAATGAGCAGTTCTTC.

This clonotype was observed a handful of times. DNA for the CDR3: TGTGCCAGCAGCTCAACAGGGGGGACCCAAGAGACCCAGTACTTC. Its translation is CASSSTGGTQETQYF. This chain joins TRBV7-2 and TRBJ2-5; 8 nucleotides line up with TRBD1. The CDR3 spans 15 residues. Looked up from germline, CDR1 is SGHTA and CDR2 is FQGNSA. V was clipped by 4 bases and J by 1 base; unmatched bases: 5.

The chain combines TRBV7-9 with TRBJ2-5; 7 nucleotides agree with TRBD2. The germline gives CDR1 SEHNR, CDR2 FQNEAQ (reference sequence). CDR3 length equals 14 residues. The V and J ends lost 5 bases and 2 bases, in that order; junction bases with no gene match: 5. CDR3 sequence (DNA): TGTGCCAGCAGCCAAATGGGGGGGCAAGAGACCCAGTACTTC. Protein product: CASSQMGGQETQYF.

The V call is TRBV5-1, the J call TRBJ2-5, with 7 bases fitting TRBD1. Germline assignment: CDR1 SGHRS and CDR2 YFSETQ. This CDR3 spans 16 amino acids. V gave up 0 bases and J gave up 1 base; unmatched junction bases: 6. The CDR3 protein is CASSLGWTGFQETQYF. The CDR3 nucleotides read TGCGCCAGCAGCTTGGGTTGGACAGGCTTCCAAGAGACCCAGTACTTC.

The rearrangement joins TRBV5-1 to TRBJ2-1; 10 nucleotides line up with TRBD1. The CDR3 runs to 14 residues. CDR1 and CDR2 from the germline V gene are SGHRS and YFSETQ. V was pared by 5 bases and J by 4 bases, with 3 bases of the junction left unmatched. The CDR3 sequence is CASSGDRGYNEQFF. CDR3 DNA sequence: TGCGCCAGCAGTGGGGACAGGGGTTACAATGAGCAGTTCTTC. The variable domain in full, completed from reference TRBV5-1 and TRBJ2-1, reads KAGVTQTPRYLIKTRGQQVTLSCSPISGHRSVSWYQQTPGQGLQFLFEYFSETQRNKGNFPGRFSGRQFSNSRSEMNVSTLELGDSALYLCASSGDRGYNEQFFGPGTRLTVL.

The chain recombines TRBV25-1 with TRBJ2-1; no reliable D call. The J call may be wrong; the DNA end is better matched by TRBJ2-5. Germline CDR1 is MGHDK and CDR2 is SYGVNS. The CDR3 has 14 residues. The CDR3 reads CASSEWLAQETQYF. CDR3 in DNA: TGTGCCAGCAGTGAATGGCTGGCCCAAGAGACCCAGTACTTC.